These 17 T cell receptor beta chains were all obtained from the same sample, sequenced in a study of T cell repertoires in cytomegalovirus infection. TCRdb ran MiXCR on the reads and lists one entry per CDR3 protein. The sample lists more than 150,000 distinct CDR3 sequences; about 21% were seen once. Specimen: PBMCs. Receptors originate from a human donor in good health (CMV status not recorded). Some clones in this sample may be carry-over from other donors' samples.

This clonotype was recorded at least ten times. The chain uses TRBV7-2 and TRBJ1-2, with 8 bases identical to TRBD1. Trimming took 5 bases from V and 2 from J; bases not matched to a gene: 4. The CDR3 spans 14 residues. Germline V gene data show CDR1 as SGHTA and CDR2 as FQGNSA. Written as DNA, the CDR3 is TGTGCCAGCAGCGGACAGGGAGGGAACTATGGCTACACCTTC. Translating it yields CASSGQGGNYGYTF. The full variable domain, its missing parts supplied by reference TRBV7-2 and TRBJ1-2, is GAGVSQSPSNKVTEKGKDVELRCDPISGHTALYWYRQSLGQGLEFLIYFQGNSAPDKSGLPSDRFSAERTGGSVSTLTIQRTQQEDSAVYLCASSGQGGNYGYTFGSGTRLTVV.

This clonotype was recorded a few times. This rearrangement joins TRBV12-3 or TRBV12-4 to TRBJ2-5; D gene ambiguous. CDR3 length equals 14 residues. Trimming left V 5 bases short and J 1 base short, with 11 bases between. The CDR3 region has the DNA TGTGCCAGCAGTCCCCTGGGCTCCCAAGAGACCCAGTACTTC. Encoded protein: CASSPLGSQETQYF.

The chain couples TRBV10-3 to TRBJ2-5; 11 positions agree with TRBD1. CDR1 ENHRY and CDR2 SYGVKD come from the germline V gene. J lost 4 bases, V lost 4 bases, and 5 bases had no gene match. The CDR3 consists of 15 residues. The CDR3: CAISGGTGGSETQYF. The CDR3 nucleotides read TGTGCCATCAGTGGGGGGACAGGGGGATCAGAGACCCAGTACTTC.

The chain links TRBV4-1 to TRBJ2-6, with TRBD1 identical over 7 bases. V gave up 4 bases and J gave up 1 base; unmatched junction bases: 7. The CDR3 length is 17 residues. Germline assignment: CDR1 MGHRA and CDR2 YSYEKL. CDR3 bases: TGCGCCAGCAGCCTCCGGGACAGATCATCTGGGGCCAACGTCCTGACTTTC. Protein product: CASSLRDRSSGANVLTF.

This clonotype was seen many times. V and J are TRBV28 and TRBJ2-4; the D gene is possibly TRBD2 (5 bases). The CDR3 sequence is 14 residues long. In germline, CDR1 is MDHEN, CDR2 SYDVKM. V lost 7 bases, J lost 2 bases, and 12 bases lay in between. CDR3 region: CASMNPGTKNIQYF. In nucleotides, the CDR3 is TGTGCCAGCATGAATCCGGGAACCAAAAACATTCAGTACTTC. Supplemented by reference TRBV28 and TRBJ2-4, the full variable domain reads DVKVTQSSRYLVKRTGEKVFLECVQDMDHENMFWYRQDPGLGLRLIYFSYDVKMKEKGDIPEGYSVSREKKERFSLILESASTNQTSMYLCASMNPGTKNIQYFGAGTRLSVL.

This clonotype appeared once. The rearrangement links TRBV6-2 or TRBV6-3 to TRBJ1-1; D uncertain. V lost 4 bases to trimming and J lost 8 bases, with 8 bases between them. Germline V gives CDR1 MNHEY, CDR2 SVGEGT. The CDR3 totals 11 residues. The CDR3 loop is CASSSQREAFF. The CDR3 DNA reads as TGTGCCAGCAGTTCACAGAGAGAAGCTTTCTTT.

This clonotype showed up many times. V gene TRBV7-8 combines with J gene TRBJ1-4; no reliable D call. V was shortened by 3 bases and J by 2 bases, with 7 bases between the two germline ends. CDR1 is SGHVS and CDR2 is FQNEAQ in the germline V gene. The CDR3 extends over 14 amino acids. For the CDR3, the DNA is TGTGCCAGCAGCTTTAAGCGGACTAATGAAAAACTGTTTTTT. This codes for CASSFKRTNEKLFF. The whole variable domain, filled in from reference TRBV7-8 and TRBJ1-4, reads GAGVSQSPRYKVAKRGQDVALRCDPISGHVSLFWYQQALGQGPEFLTYFQNEAQLDKSGLPSDRFFAERPEGSVSTLKIQRTQQEDSAVYLCASSFKRTNEKLFFGSGTQLSVL.

This clonotype was detected only a few times. This sequence joins TRBV7-2 and TRBJ2-7; 8 nucleotides agree with TRBD2. Germline V gene lookup returns CDR1 SGHTA and CDR2 FQGNSA. CDR3 size: 17 residues. The V gene end was trimmed by 2 bases and the J gene end by 2 bases; junction bases not matched to a gene: 11. The CDR3 DNA sequence: TGTGCCAGCAGCTTACATAGCCTTACTAGCGGACCCTACGAGCAGTACTTC. Its translation: CASSLHSLTSGPYEQYF.

This chain joins TRBV3-1 and TRBJ1-2; tentative D call: TRBD1 (5 bases). The CDR3 runs 13 residues. The V end was cut by 2 bases, the J end by 7 bases, with 11 bases between. CDR1 and CDR2 (germline): LGHDT, YNNKEL (reference sequence). The CDR3 nucleotides read TGTGCCAGCAGCCAACAGGGCGCTGGTGGCTACACCTTC. Translated, it gives CASSQQGAGGYTF.

This clonotype has at least ten counts. This chain uses TRBV7-9 with TRBJ1-1; 7 bases map to TRBD1. Looked up from germline, CDR1 is SEHNR and CDR2 is FQNEAQ (reference sequence). V trimming: 5 bases; J trimming: 9 bases; junction bases outside the gene matches: 9. The CDR3 is made up of 13 amino acids. Here the CDR3 reads CASSRVGQPKAFF. CDR3 bases: TGTGCCAGCAGCCGCGTGGGACAGCCTAAAGCTTTCTTT.

The gene calls are TRBV5-5 and TRBJ2-7, with 9 bases aligning to TRBD1. J was trimmed by 1 base and V by 1 base; bases with no gene match: 6. The CDR3 runs to 16 residues. CDR1 is SGHKS, CDR2 YYEKEE, per germline (reference sequence). DNA for the CDR3: TGTGCCAGCAGCTTGACTGGACAGGGGCGTTCCTACGAGCAGTACTTC. Encoded protein: CASSLTGQGRSYEQYF.

This clonotype occurred many times. The rearrangement joins TRBV7-3 to TRBJ2-7; 11 nucleotides match TRBD2. The trim removed 5 bases at V and 7 bases at J, leaving 7 bases unmatched. The CDR3 length is 14 residues. Germline CDR1 SGHTA, CDR2 FQGTGA. The DNA for the CDR3 is TGTGCCAGCAGCCTCCTTGGACTAGCGGGTGAGCAGTACTTC. It yields the protein CASSLLGLAGEQYF.

CDR3 DNA sequence: TGTGCCAGCACTATCCGGCTGGGTTTTCTGGAGACCCAGTACTTC. Its translation is CASTIRLGFLETQYF. The genes are TRBV28 and TRBJ2-5; D is ambiguous. The germline V gene has CDR1 MDHEN and CDR2 SYDVKM. V was shortened by 7 bases and J by 5 bases, with 20 bases between the two germline ends. CDR3 length: 15 amino acids. Complete variable domain (other parts from reference TRBV28 and TRBJ2-5): DVKVTQSSRYLVKRTGEKVFLECVQDMDHENMFWYRQDPGLGLRLIYFSYDVKMKEKGDIPEGYSVSREKKERFSLILESASTNQTSMYLCASTIRLGFLETQYFGPGTRLLVL.

The rearrangement joins TRBV19 to TRBJ2-1, with 7 bases lining up with TRBD2. Germline trimming cut 1 base from V and 0 bases from J; bases unmatched to any gene: 6. Germline V gene data show CDR1 as LNHDA and CDR2 as SQIVND (reference sequence). The CDR3 has 17 amino acids. CDR3 protein: CASSIAGGGSSYNEQFF. CDR3 nucleotide sequence: TGTGCCAGTAGTATAGCGGGCGGGGGAAGCTCCTACAATGAGCAGTTCTTC.

This clonotype was seen more than once but under ten times. The CDR3 sequence is CASSLSPGTFSYEQYF. In DNA form, the CDR3 reads TGTGCCAGCAGTTTATCCCCCGGGACGTTCTCCTACGAGCAGTACTTC. This chain uses TRBV27 with TRBJ2-7; D tentatively fits TRBD1 or TRBD2 (5 bases each). The CDR3 length is 16 residues. Trimming shortened V by 0 bases and J by 0 bases, and 12 bases separated the two germline ends. CDR1 MNHEY and CDR2 SMNVEV come from the germline V gene (reference sequence).

This clonotype showed up just a few times. The chain joins TRBV2 to TRBJ2-7; possible D gene TRBD2, 5 bases. This CDR3 is 12 amino acids long. CDR1 SNHLY and CDR2 FYNNEI come from the germline V gene. Deletions cut 10 bases from V and 0 bases from J, with 10 bases between. The CDR3 sequence: CATLTSSYEQYF. The CDR3 DNA is TGTGCCACCCTCACTAGCTCCTACGAGCAGTACTTC.

This clonotype occurred many times. The chain is built from TRBV7-3 and TRBJ1-1; the D is unclear. V lost 4 bases and J 4 bases, leaving 13 bases between the germline ends. Germline V gene sequence: CDR1 SGHTA, CDR2 FQGTGA. The CDR3 contains 14 residues. The chain's CDR3 is CASSSGGQVTEAFF. The CDR3 region has the DNA TGTGCCAGCAGCTCGGGAGGGCAGGTCACTGAAGCTTTCTTT. Full variable domain (rest looked up from reference TRBV7-3 and TRBJ1-1): GAGVSQTPSNKVTEKGKYVELRCDPISGHTALYWYRQSLGQGPEFLIYFQGTGAADDSGLPNDRFFAVRPEGSVSTLKIQRTERGDSAVYLCASSSGGQVTEAFFGQGTRLTVV.